Here is one T cell receptor (beta chain) with its context. Antigen: not known. This sample is part of a study of T cell responses to AZD1222 COVID-19 vaccine. Points from the study as a whole: At baseline, just 5 or 6 AZD1222 recipients tested seropositive. CD4 TCRs covered the whole spike, strongest at regions 160-218 and 743-854. Repertoire sampling happened only post peak T cell response. Reportedly, nearly half of unique spike TCRs recognized epitopes outside B.1.351/B.1.1.7 mutations.

Germline CDR1 reads SGHRS; CDR2 reads YFSETQ. V was clipped by 0 bases and J by 2 bases; unmatched bases: 6. This CDR3 spans 17 amino acids. Only in-frame clones appear in the TCRdb table, and some are missing; sequencing was by immunoSEQ multiplex PCR. The data hold about 78,000 clones, with approximately 90% observed a single time. The chain uses TRBV5-1 and TRBJ2-2, with 8 bases fitting TRBD2. This material consisted of peripheral blood, taken on day 0 of AZD1222 vaccination. The receptor comes from an adult in good health. The CDR3 protein is CASSLVLAEENTGELFF. The CDR3, as DNA: TGCGCCAGCAGCTTGGTACTAGCGGAGGAAAACACCGGGGAGCTGTTTTTT.